One sample yielded the 17 T cell receptor beta chains listed below, sequenced in a study of identical twins. TCRdb re-called the 5' RACE reads through MiXCR, storing one row per CDR3 protein. The table lists roughly 630,000 distinct CDR3 sequences, 7.1% of them singletons. Separately, the same data were catalogued under a study of yellow fever vaccine responses in identical twins.

Input material: PBMCs. The receptors originated from a woman under 30 in good health.

The rearrangement joins TRBV28 to TRBJ2-1; D may be TRBD1 (5 bases). Trimming shortened V by 3 bases and J by 6 bases, and 9 bases separated the two germline ends. There are 13 residues in the CDR3. Per the germline V gene, CDR1 is MDHEN and CDR2 is SYDVKM. The CDR3 DNA is TGTGCCAGCAGTTTCCTCGACAGCAATGAGCAGTTCTTC. As protein: CASSFLDSNEQFF.

The chain links TRBV14 to TRBJ2-7; D gene uncertain. V was shortened by 9 bases and J by 4 bases, with 7 bases between the two germline ends. CDR1 is SGHDN and CDR2 is FVKESK in the germline V gene. This CDR3 is built from 10 residues. This chain's CDR3 is CASPIYEQYV. The CDR3 region has the DNA TGTGCCAGTCCTATTTACGAGCAGTACGTC.

This clonotype was seen a few times. The chain combines TRBV10-2 with TRBJ1-1; no reliable D call. Trimming removed 0 bases at V and 1 base at J, with 15 bases between. Germline loops: CDR1 WSHSY, CDR2 SAAADI. This CDR3 has 17 amino acids. The CDR3 region is CASSESVSSKKNTEAFF. The CDR3 bases are TGCGCCAGCAGTGAGTCAGTTTCCAGCAAAAAGAACACTGAAGCTTTCTTT.

This clonotype came up a few times. The gene calls are TRBV11-2 and TRBJ2-1, with D possibly TRBD2 on 5 matching bases. Germline values: CDR1 SGHAT, CDR2 FQNNGV. The CDR3 contains 15 residues. The ends were cut back, 3 bases at V and 4 bases at J, with 13 bases in the middle. CDR3 protein: CASSFVLVGYNEQFF. The CDR3 DNA is TGTGCCAGCAGCTTCGTACTAGTGGGTTACAATGAGCAGTTCTTC.

In its sample, this clonotype was seen many times. The rearrangement links TRBV20-1 to TRBJ2-3, with D hard to call. The CDR3 extends over 11 amino acids. Between the trimmed V and J ends, which lost 1 base and 6 bases, there was a span of 5 bases. Germline V CDR1 and CDR2: DFQATT, SNEGSKA (reference sequence). Written as DNA, the CDR3 is TGCAGTGCTAGAGTGTATGATACGCAGTATTTT. Protein sequence: CSARVYDTQYF.

V gene TRBV29-1 combines with J gene TRBJ2-2; the match to TRBD1 covers 9 bases. Trimming took 2 bases from V and 5 from J; bases not matched to a gene: 6. This CDR3 spans 15 amino acids. The germline gives CDR1 SQVTM, CDR2 ANQGSEA. This CDR3 is CSVELGQGGTGELFF. The CDR3 coding sequence is TGCAGCGTTGAACTGGGACAGGGAGGGACCGGGGAGCTGTTTTTT.

The rearrangement links TRBV7-2 to TRBJ2-7, with unresolved D. V was cut by 6 bases and J by 7 bases, with 13 bases left in between. The germline gives CDR1 SGHTA, CDR2 FQGNSA. The CDR3 is 12 residues long. The CDR3 loop is CASSSYTTEQYF. The CDR3 nucleotides are TGTGCCAGCAGTTCTTACACTACAGAGCAGTACTTC.

Ten or more counts support this clonotype. The V gene is TRBV2, the J gene TRBJ2-1, with 7 positions matching TRBD1. Per germline, CDR1 SNHLY and CDR2 FYNNEI. The CDR3 is 13 amino acids. V dropped 7 bases and J dropped 10; count of bases not matched to a gene: 10. This chain's CDR3 is CASKWEGGWEQFF. As DNA, the CDR3 is TGTGCCAGCAAATGGGAAGGGGGCTGGGAGCAGTTCTTC.

The sample holds many counts of this clonotype. The rearrangement links TRBV29-1 to TRBJ1-1, with unresolved D. Per germline, CDR1 SQVTM and CDR2 ANQGSEA. With 5 bases removed from V and 0 bases from J, the gap between germline ends came to 7 bases. The CDR3 extends over 12 amino acids. This chain's CDR3 is CSVHDLNTEAFF. CDR3 DNA sequence: TGCAGCGTTCACGACCTGAACACTGAAGCTTTCTTT.

The chain employs TRBV5-1 and TRBJ2-2, with TRBD2 matching 14 bases. J lost 7 bases, V lost 6 bases, and 8 bases had no gene match. The V gene's germline CDR1 is SGHRS and CDR2 YFSETQ. The CDR3 contains 16 residues. The CDR3 loop reads CASKSGLAGGSGELFF. The CDR3 DNA reads as TGCGCCAGCAAGTCCGGACTAGCGGGAGGCAGCGGGGAGCTGTTTTTT.

The chain carries TRBV27 and TRBJ2-7, with D possibly being TRBD1 (5 bases). From germline, CDR1 is MNHEY and CDR2 SMNVEV (reference sequence). The CDR3 is 13 amino acids. The V and J ends lost 4 bases and 5 bases respectively, with 12 bases between them. Written as DNA, the CDR3 is TGTGCCAGCAGTTCCAGGACAAAAGACGAGCAGTACTTC. Its translation is CASSSRTKDEQYF.

The gene calls are TRBV7-8 and TRBJ1-1; 11 bases line up with TRBD1. Trimming removed 2 bases from V and 0 bases from J; junction bases left unmatched: 8. The CDR3 covers 18 residues. CDR1 and CDR2 from the germline V gene are SGHVS and FQNEAQ. CDR3 DNA sequence: TGTGCCAGCAGCTTAAGTTTGGGACAGGGGGTCTTGAACACTGAAGCTTTCTTT. This gives the protein CASSLSLGQGVLNTEAFF.

This clonotype appeared many times. As DNA, the CDR3 is TGTGCCAGCAATCCGTCCGGGAACAATTCACCCCTCCACTTT. Residues: CASNPSGNNSPLHF. This chain joins TRBV12-3 or TRBV12-4 and TRBJ1-6; D is ambiguous. V gave up 7 bases and J gave up 7 bases, with 14 bases separating them. The CDR3 runs to 14 residues.

This clonotype has more than one count but fewer than ten. V usage is TRBV20-1 and J usage is TRBJ1-6, with unresolved D. CDR3 size: 12 residues. Trimming removed 1 base from V and 8 bases from J, with 6 bases in between. Germline CDR1 DFQATT, CDR2 SNEGSKA (reference sequence). For the CDR3, the DNA is TGCAGTGCTAGAGGTGGGGATTCACCCCTCCACTTT. Its protein product is CSARGGDSPLHF.

The table lists this clonotype with a few counts. The chain combines TRBV2 with TRBJ2-7; D unclear. This CDR3 has 11 residues. Germline-derived CDR1 and CDR2 are SNHLY and FYNNEI. The V end lost 1 base, the J end lost 4 bases, and 2 bases lay between the germline ends. CDR3 residues: CASSEDYEQYV. For the CDR3, the DNA is TGTGCCAGCAGTGAAGATTACGAGCAGTACGTC.

The rearrangement links TRBV7-9 to TRBJ2-1; 7 nucleotides match TRBD2. Germline CDR1 SEHNR, CDR2 FQNEAQ (reference sequence). After removal of 4 bases from V and 3 bases from J, the junction contained 6 bases not matched to a gene. The CDR3 runs to 15 residues. DNA for the CDR3: TGTGCCAGCAGCTCCACTGGGACTATCTACAATGAGCAGTTCTTC. Translating it yields CASSSTGTIYNEQFF.

The chain is built from TRBV5-1 and TRBJ2-2; D is ambiguous. V gave up 0 bases and J gave up 2 bases, with 8 bases separating them. Germline CDR1 and CDR2: SGHRS and YFSETQ. The CDR3 totals 15 residues. This CDR3 reads CASSLVLDNTGELFF. The CDR3 DNA follows: TGCGCCAGCAGCTTGGTTTTAGATAACACCGGGGAGCTGTTTTTT.